This T cell receptor beta chain emerged from a study of cytomegalovirus exposure and HLA in healthy donors. TCRdb's table, derived via immunoSEQ multiplex PCR, lists solely in-frame clones and lacks some. The sample includes about 110,000 clones, around 89% seen only once; the top ten take under 1.5%. After removal of 7 bases from V and 5 bases from J, the junction contained 5 bases not matched to a gene. The CDR3 is 14 residues long. Germline CDR1 and CDR2: MNHNS and SASEGT. Findings and limits, study-wide: Despite most TCR sequences being rare, some public TCRs occurred in many donors. Investigators reported 150 to 200 TCR beta chains as tied to cytomegalovirus.

The donors were members of the validation cohort, which comprised under 150 subjects and was separate from the first cohort of about 700 subjects. The sample holds one count of this clone. What it binds is not known. Input material: PBMCs. This clonotype was obtained from a woman in her twenties or thirties in good health and CMV-seropositive. The chain couples TRBV6-1 to TRBJ2-3, with TRBD2 identical over 11 bases. The CDR3: CASKSGLAGDTQYF. The CDR3 nucleotides read TGTGCCAGCAAGTCCGGACTAGCGGGAGATACGCAGTATTTT.